The source of this T cell receptor (beta chain) is a study of blood T cells in healthy people across ages. Germline loops: CDR1 SGHTA, CDR2 FQGNSA. CDR3 length equals 16 residues. Study results and caveats: Researchers said unsorted PBMCs prevented a conclusive naive versus antigen-experienced comparison.

Details on this clonotype: Its antigen is not known. Mismatch with germline at one junction end may stem from a read error.

PCR was performed a second time for about 6 to 11 cycles using a sample-barcoded 5' primer and a J-beta primer mix. Template switching added a 12-random-nucleotide identifier to every cDNA molecule. TCRdb analysed the 5' RACE reads with MiXCR anew, one entry per CDR3 protein. The data hold about 1.4 million distinct CDR3 sequences, with around 55% observed a single time. The specimen sequenced was blood. The receptor's source is a man aged 18 to 30 in good health. V usage is TRBV7-2 and J usage is TRBJ2-3, with 7 bases matching TRBD2. The CDR3 reads CASSSQTSSSTDTQYF. The CDR3 nucleotides read TGTGCTAGCAGCTCGCAGACTAGCTCTAGCACAGATACGCAGTATTTT.